This T cell receptor beta chain was sequenced during a study of blood T cell repertoires in COVID-19. On the study more broadly: Acute and convalescent COVID-19 specimens originated in the United States, Italy and Spain. The analysed material was cDNA or gDNA that came from T cells, B-cell-depleted T cells, or PBMCs.

Assay used: immunoSEQ multiplex PCR; TCRdb lists only in-frame clones, some missing. Of more than 120,000 clones in the sample, 70% to 90% were seen once. The CDR3 is 12 residues long. V lost 0 bases and J 9 bases, leaving 6 bases between the germline ends. Looked up from germline, CDR1 is SGHTA and CDR2 is FQGNSA. The TCR comes from a human donor with acute or convalescent COVID-19. The donor label of this sample is uncertain. The chain combines TRBV7-2 with TRBJ2-1; D not certain. The sequenced material came from peripheral blood. The CDR3 region has the DNA TGTGCCAGCAGCTTAGCCCGGGTTGAGCAGTTCTTC. Protein product: CASSLARVEQFF.